This T cell receptor (beta chain) is from a study of blood T cell repertoires in COVID-19 (dated by TCRdb to the early 2020s). Turning to the overall study: The collaborator samples originated in the United States, Italy and Spain and spanned the acute and convalescent phases of COVID-19. The prospective study material was composed of cDNA or gDNA derived from T cells, B-cell-depleted T cells, or PBMCs. The repertoires were released in a freely available public database meant as a resource for research on the immune response to SARS-CoV-2. Sample metadata almost always included a de-identified subject ID, COVID-19 status, age in years and sex. The dataset comprised deeply sampled blood TCRbeta repertoires from subjects exposed to, actively infected with, or recovered from COVID-19. The samples were drawn from the first 160 participants of the ongoing ImmuneRACE study and from 1,254 subjects provided by 6 global collaborators. Where available, HLA class I and class II types were obtained from metadata supplied by the sample provider rather than from assay-based typing. General findings and caveats noted by the study authors: The amount of clinical and demographic metadata varied by source and participant and was provided uncurated.

TCRbeta CDR3 regions were amplified from genomic DNA by means of the immunoSEQ Assay, a bias-controlled multiplex PCR. The original pipeline was this. The number of nucleated cells in each sample was estimated from the amplification of reference gene primers within the assay. To quantify the absolute abundance of each unique TCRbeta CDR3 rearrangement, sequence reads were collapsed and filtered. For each sample, productive Simpson clonality was calculated by taking the square root of Simpson's diversity index across productive rearrangements. TCRdb re-hosts the immuneACCESS table, in-frame sequences only. Its copies lack some clones; in the studies checked, an unresolved V gene accounts for under half of them, and the cause for the rest is not known. The V and J calls and clone size come from that table; D and trimming were worked out from the DNA. The sample table lists roughly 250,000 clones, about 85% of them with a count of one. The ten top clones hold around 1% of the sample.

One collaborating source in Seattle enrolled patients during active infection and followed them longitudinally through the course of disease. The collaborating institutions used their own protocols to collect whole blood in K2EDTA tubes. Collaborator samples were shipped for TCRbeta analysis as frozen whole blood, isolated PBMCs, or DNA extracted from either sample type. Note on this clone: Its binding antigen is unknown. No qualities accompany the bases; no much larger clone lies one base away.

The sequenced sample consisted of peripheral blood. The clonotype comes from a human donor with COVID-19, enrolled during active disease. The donor label of this sample is uncertain.

CDR3 reads: CASSLTGGGTEAFF. In nucleotide form, the sequence is TGTGCCAGCAGCTTGACAGGGGGAGGAACTGAAGCTTTCTTT. In this chain, TRBV7-2 is recombined with TRBJ1-1, with 9 bases in between that match TRBD1. From its cysteine to its phenylalanine, the CDR3 spans 14 amino acids. Only CDR3 DNA remains: 42 bases, in frame from the first base. According to the germline V gene, CDR1 reads SGHTA and CDR2 reads FQGNSA. Relative to germline, V is missing 3 bases and J is missing 5 bases, with 4 bases of the junction outside any gene match.